The sample holds one count of the clone carrying this TCR beta chain. The germline CDR1 and CDR2 sequences are SGHRS and YFSETQ. V was cut by 4 bases and J by 8 bases, with 22 bases left in between. This CDR3 contains 16 residues. The source of the sample is a study of shared clonotypes between healthy human individuals. In the source study's methods: ImmunoSEQ only sent back junction sequences with no quality scores, so filtering was done differently. Measured with immunoSEQ multiplex PCR; TCRdb has only the in-frame clones, and not every one. V and J calls and clone size are copied from that table; D and trimming were computed from the DNA. There are some 490,000 clones in the sample; approximately 84% occur only once, and roughly 13% lies in the top ten. Among the donors, all were Caucasian adults who lived in Nashville, Tennessee.

The chain carries TRBV5-1 and TRBJ2-1, with a tentative D call TRBD2 (5 bases). The sample taken for sequencing was PBMCs. The TCR comes from a middle-aged woman in good health. Some clones in this sample may be carry-over from other donors' samples. The CDR3 sequence is CASSPGPQKDSDEQFF. In nucleotides, the CDR3 is TGCGCCAGCAGCCCGGGCCCTCAGAAGGACTCAGATGAGCAGTTCTTC. The variable domain in full, completed from reference TRBV5-1 and TRBJ2-1, reads KAGVTQTPRYLIKTRGQQVTLSCSPISGHRSVSWYQQTPGQGLQFLFEYFSETQRNKGNFPGRFSGRQFSNSRSEMNVSTLELGDSALYLCASSPGPQKDSDEQFFGPGTRLTVL.